This T cell receptor beta chain was identified during a study of a mutant IDH1 vaccine in newly diagnosed glioma listed by TCRdb under 2021. About the study as a whole: Vaccination was initiated 4-6 weeks after radiotherapy alone, or concurrently with temozolomide cycles in the chemotherapy-containing groups. Of the 32 patients who were treated, approximately 60% were male and about 40% were female, and the mean age was about 37 years. The week-35 safety follow-up was designated visit V12, and the week-47 end of study was designated visit V13. Six visits were used for peripheral blood collection: V03 (baseline), V05, V07, V10, V12 and V13. For exploratory analyses, fewer than 30 treated patients had longitudinal TCRB deep sequencing done wherever samples were available. Prior to enrollment, patients had been given standard therapy consisting of radiotherapy alone, temozolomide alone, or radiochemotherapy with temozolomide, with the combination given to most patients. Findings and caveats that apply to the study as a whole: The authors noted that analyses of patient blood samples could not be reproduced because of sample limitations. Pseudoprogression seemed to be unrelated to changes in the top peripheral T cell clonotypes found by TCRB sequencing. Vaccine-induced immune responses across multiple MHC alleles were detected in over 85% of patients. PBMC samples for TCRB deep sequencing were selected based on availability.

Sample time point, as interpreted from the label and publication: week 47, end of study. A 20-mer mutant IDH1 peptide at 300 micrograms in Montanide made up each vaccine dose, which was injected subcutaneously together with topical imiquimod. Across visits V03 through V10, patients got a total of eight vaccinations, given in weeks 1, 3, 5, 7, 11, 15, 19 and 23. Donors had newly diagnosed WHO grade 3 or 4 IDH1-mutant astrocytomas with loss of nuclear ATRX. The samples were drawn from NOA16, a multicentre, single-arm, open-label phase I trial in Germany that tested a mutant IDH1 peptide vaccine in humans for the first time. Genomic DNA for TCRB sequencing was isolated from EDTA blood with the DNeasy Blood and Tissue Kit. Library method: the immunoSEQ multiplex PCR assay. Rearranged TCR beta chain sequences were amplified with the hsTCRB Kit following the manufacturer's protocol. TCRB libraries were sequenced on an Illumina MiSeq. The study's own analysis went as follows. The kit vendor's proprietary platform handled demultiplexing, trimming and gene mapping. TCRdb obtained this table from immuneACCESS and retained in-frame rearrangements with V and J assigned. These tables miss some clones; where compared with another copy, unresolved V genes account for less than half of the shortfall, and the remainder is unexplained. Clonal size and the V and J genes are those of that table, whereas D and trimming came from the DNA. The sample table holds tens of thousands of clones, of which approximately 84% were seen once. In total, the top ten clones hold about 4% of the sample.

In regard to this clone: Its antigen is unknown. Qualities for individual bases were not recorded, and no much larger clone is one base off.

From its cysteine to its phenylalanine, the CDR3 spans 14 amino acids. The DNA shown is the 42-base CDR3, in frame from base 1. CDR1 and CDR2 were assigned from the germline V gene as MGHDK and SYGVNS. The junction shows trimming of 3 bases on V and 5 bases on J, plus 13 bases between the germline ends. This TCR was recovered from a woman aged 30 to 39 with glioma. Some clones in this sample may be carry-over from other donors' samples. Sequencing was performed on PBMCs, taken from a glioma patient whose treatment included an IDH1 peptide vaccine. The sequence joins TRBV25-1 to TRBJ2-5; the D region possibly corresponds to TRBD1 (6 bases align). The CDR3: CASSDTTGYETQYF. The DNA sequence is TGTGCCAGCAGTGATACCACAGGGTACGAGACCCAGTACTTC.